This is a list of T cell receptor beta chains from one sample in a study of metastatic and nonmetastatic thyroid tumors. With MiXCR, TCRdb called clones anew from the PCR reads. The sample yields over 45,000 clones, approximately 24% seen once. What was sequenced was blood. Receptor source: a male donor with papillary thyroid cancer or a benign thyroid nodule (not recorded which). Some clones in this sample may be carry-over from other donors' samples. Each CDR3 is given with its conserved first and last residue. A D gene is named only where the DNA matches it firmly. For some rows the clone size is stated as once, few or many, or as a class when expanded; others skip it.

>many|TRBV27|TRBJ2-5|14|TRBD1
TGTGCCACCGCGGACAGGGGGGTTCAAGAGACCCAGTACTTC
CATADRGVQETQYF
>.|TRBV4-1|TRBJ1-5|14|TRBD1
TGCGCCAGCAGCCAGGGGCAGGGGGCTCAGCCCCAGCATTTT
CASSQGQGAQPQHF
>many|TRBV27|TRBJ2-1|14|TRBD1
TGTGCCAGCAGTGAGACAGGGCCCTACAATGAGCAGTTCTTC
CASSETGPYNEQFF
>.|TRBV28|TRBJ1-1|15|.
TGTGCCAGCAGTGCCGCCGGGGACGTAAACACTGAAGCTTTCTTT
CASSAAGDVNTEAFF
>many|TRBV10-3|TRBJ2-3|11|.
TGTGCCATCAGCGACACAGATACGCAGTATTTT
CAISDTDTQYF
>many|TRBV19|TRBJ2-6|17|TRBD1
TGTGCCAGTAAAACCAGGGACAGCTTCTCTGGGGCCAACGTCCTGACTTTC
CASKTRDSFSGANVLTF
>many|TRBV2|TRBJ2-7|14|TRBD2
TGTGCCAGCAGGGATAGGACTAGCGGGAATACGCAGTACTTC
CASRDRTSGNTQYF
>.|TRBV6-1|TRBJ1-5|15|.
TGTGCCAGCAGCCAAGCACAGGGAAGTGGGCAGCCCCAGCATTTT
CASSQAQGSGQPQHF
>many|TRBV11-2|TRBJ2-5|11|.
TGTGCCAGCGGGCTAGAAGAGACCCAGTACTTC
CASGLEETQYF
>many|TRBV3-1|TRBJ1-1|13|.
TGTGCCAGTCTCCAACAGGGAAACACTGAAGCTTTCTTT
CASLQQGNTEAFF
>many|TRBV4-1|TRBJ1-5|16|TRBD1
TGCGCCAGCAGCCAGGCAGGGGGAATTAGCAATCAGCCCCAGCATTTT
CASSQAGGISNQPQHF
>many|TRBV3-1|TRBJ2-5|16|TRBD1
TGTGCCAGCAGCCAAGACGGGACAGGGGTCGAAGAGACCCAGTACTTC
CASSQDGTGVEETQYF
>.|TRBV5-1|TRBJ1-2|13|.
TGCGCCAGCAGCCTCGGTGGAGATTTGGGCTACACCTTC
CASSLGGDLGYTF
>many|TRBV4-1|TRBJ2-2|16|TRBD1
TGCGCCAGCAGCCAAGAAAGGGGGCTTAGCACCGGGGAGCTGTTTTTT
CASSQERGLSTGELFF
>many|TRBV7-2|TRBJ2-7|14|TRBD2
TGTGCCAGCAGCTTAACTAGCGGTACCTACGAGCAGTACTTC
CASSLTSGTYEQYF
>.|TRBV2|TRBJ1-1|13|.
TGTGCCAGCATGGAGGGCGATACGAGAAAAGCTTTCTTT
CASMEGDTRKAFF
>.|TRBV6-7|TRBJ2-7|17|.
TGTGCCAGCAGTTACACTTACACAGCCAGAAGCTCCTACGAGCAGTACTTC
CASSYTYTARSSYEQYF
>many|TRBV27|TRBJ2-4|17|TRBD2
TGTGCCAGCAGTTATCAGGGTGGTAGCGGGGTAAAAAACATTCAGTACTTC
CASSYQGGSGVKNIQYF
>.|TRBV18|TRBJ1-1|15|.
TGTGCCAGCTCACCATCTAGACCCTTGAACACTGAAGCTTTCTTT
CASSPSRPLNTEAFF
>.|TRBV9|TRBJ2-3|14|.
TGTGCCAGCAGCTCCCGACTTGAGCGAGATACGCAGTATTTT
CASSSRLERDTQYF
>medium-sized|TRBV2|TRBJ1-6|14|TRBD1
TGTGCCAGCAGGAAAACAGGGGAGGGGTCACCCCTCCACTTT
CASRKTGEGSPLHF
>many|TRBV7-2|TRBJ2-5|16|TRBD1
TGTGCCAGCAGCTCCTGGACAGGGTCTCTGAGAGAGACCCAGTACTTC
CASSSWTGSLRETQYF
>many|TRBV15|TRBJ1-6|16|TRBD1
TGTGCCACCAGCCCAAGGGTGACAGGGTTAAATTCACCCCTCCACTTT
CATSPRVTGLNSPLHF
>.|TRBV11-3|TRBJ2-1|17|TRBD2
TGTGCCAGCAGCTTAGAATTAGCGGGAGGGCGATCCAATGAGCAGTTCTTC
CASSLELAGGRSNEQFF
>many|TRBV28|TRBJ1-1|14|.
TGTGCCAGCAGTGTAACAGGGTTAAACACTGAAGCTTTCTTT
CASSVTGLNTEAFF
>few|TRBV5-6|TRBJ2-5|15|.
TGTGCCAGCACCCAGTCGGTGTCTTGGGAAGATACCCAGTACTTC
CASTQSVSWEDTQYF
>many|TRBV20-1|TRBJ1-1|16|TRBD1
TGCAGTGCCAGTCACAGGGGTGGAGGGAGAGGCACTGAAGCTTTCTTT
CSASHRGGGRGTEAFF
>.|TRBV6-2/TRBV6-3|TRBJ1-6|12|.
TGTGCCAGCAGTATTTGGAATTCACCCCTCCACTTT
CASSIWNSPLHF
>few|TRBV3-1|TRBJ2-4|17|TRBD2
TGTGCCAGCAGCCAAGAATTGTTCACTAGCGGGAGGAACATTCAGTACTTC
CASSQELFTSGRNIQYF
>.|TRBV6-1|TRBJ1-1|14|.
TGTGCCAGCAGCTGTGGTACAGGGAACACTGAAGCTTTCTTT
CASSCGTGNTEAFF
>many|TRBV6-1|TRBJ1-1|13|.
TGTGCCAGCAGTGAATCGGAGGAAATTGAAGCTTTCTTT
CASSESEEIEAFF
>many|TRBV20-1|TRBJ1-1|14|TRBD1
TGCAGTGCCTTGAGACAGGGTAAGAACACTGAAGCTTTCTTT
CSALRQGKNTEAFF
>.|TRBV6-1|TRBJ2-3|18|TRBD2
TGTGCCAGCAGTGAAACTAGCGGGAGCTATCTAGGCACAGATACGCAGTATTTT
CASSETSGSYLGTDTQYF
>.|TRBV6-1|TRBJ1-1|15|.
TGTGCCAGCAGCACCGGGAGCTCGGGCAACCGGGAAGCTTTCTTT
CASSTGSSGNREAFF
>many|TRBV27|TRBJ2-7|14|TRBD1
TGTGCCAGCAGGCAAGGGACAGGAATTTACGAGCAGTACTTC
CASRQGTGIYEQYF
>.|TRBV15|TRBJ2-7|14|.
TGTGCCACCAGCAGAGGGACGGGCCACTACGAGCAGTACTTC
CATSRGTGHYEQYF
>.|TRBV20-1|TRBJ2-3|14|.
TGCAGTGCTAGTGGGGGACCCAGCCTAGATACGCAGTATTTT
CSASGGPSLDTQYF
>many|TRBV29-1|TRBJ2-7|14|.
TGCAGCGTTGTTAAGGGTTTTAGCTCCTACGAGCAGTACTTC
CSVVKGFSSYEQYF
>many|TRBV5-1|TRBJ1-1|15|TRBD1
TGCGCCAGCAGCCCCTCGGGACAGGGGGCTACTGAAGCTTTCTTT
CASSPSGQGATEAFF
>many|TRBV15|TRBJ1-1|14|TRBD1
TGTGCCACCAGGGGAGGGACAGTTAACACTGAAGCTTTCTTT
CATRGGTVNTEAFF
>many|TRBV15|TRBJ2-7|15|.
TGTGCCACCAGCGGTACCGGGACCAGGGCGGGCGAGCAGTACTTC
CATSGTGTRAGEQYF
>few|TRBV2|TRBJ2-7|11|.
TGTGCCAGCAGACAGTCCTACGAGCAGTACTTC
CASRQSYEQYF
>.|TRBV27|TRBJ2-6|15|.
TGTGCCAGCAGTCATACCTTCTCTGGGGCCAACGTCCTGACTTTC
CASSHTFSGANVLTF
>many|TRBV4-1|TRBJ1-5|16|TRBD1
TGCGCCAGCAGCCATGGGGACAGGGGGTACGGGCAGCCCCAGCATTTT
CASSHGDRGYGQPQHF
>many|TRBV3-1|TRBJ2-3|17|TRBD2
TGTGCCAGCAGCCAAGGACTAGCGGGGGCGGGAACAGATACGCAGTATTTT
CASSQGLAGAGTDTQYF
>.|TRBV27|TRBJ1-2|13|.
TGTGCCAGCAGTTTAATTTTGGGATGGGGCTACACCTTC
CASSLILGWGYTF
>many|TRBV9|TRBJ1-1|9|.
TGTGCCAGCAGCCCCGAAGCTTTCTTT
CASSPEAFF
>many|TRBV5-4|TRBJ1-4|17|TRBD1
TGTGCCAGCAGCTTGGGGCAGGGGGCCACAACTAATGAAAAACTGTTTTTT
CASSLGQGATTNEKLFF
>many|TRBV11-2|TRBJ2-5|12|.
TGTGCCAGCAGCTTTGGGTCCGAGACCCAGTACTTC
CASSFGSETQYF
>many|TRBV6-1|TRBJ2-2|14|.
TGTGCCAGCAGAAGATCCAGGGTAACCGGGGAGCTGTTTTTT
CASRRSRVTGELFF
>many|TRBV20-1|TRBJ2-1|14|.
TGCAGTGCTAGAGATCTGGCGTCGTACAATGAGCAGTTCTTC
CSARDLASYNEQFF
>.|TRBV18|TRBJ2-1|15|.
TGTGACAGCTCACCACTAGTGAGATCCTACAATGAGCAGTTCTTC
CDSSPLVRSYNEQFF
>many|TRBV19|TRBJ2-3|16|.
TGTGCCAGTAGGTCCCCCTCCGGTCCAAGCACAGATACGCAGTATTTT
CASRSPSGPSTDTQYF
>many|TRBV28|TRBJ1-2|13|.
TGTGCCAGCAGTTTTGGGGGGTTCGGGGGCTACACCTTC
CASSFGGFGGYTF
>medium-sized|TRBV19|TRBJ1-4|15|.
TGTGCCAGTAGGTCGTCCAGGGGATTTGATGAAAAACTGTTTTTT
CASRSSRGFDEKLFF
>many|TRBV5-4|TRBJ2-1|15|.
TGTGCCAGCAGCTCTCCCCCTGGGGCGTACAATGAGCAGTTCTTC
CASSSPPGAYNEQFF
>.|TRBV12-3/TRBV12-4|TRBJ1-1|13|.
TGTGCCAGTTCCGACAGGAGGAACGCTGAAGCTTTCTTT
CASSDRRNAEAFF
>many|TRBV6-1|TRBJ2-7|14|TRBD1
TGTGCCAGCAGCACGACAGGGTCTTTCCACGAGCAGTACTTC
CASSTTGSFHEQYF
>.|TRBV28|TRBJ2-7|15|.
TGTGCCAGCAGTCCAACCTGGACATGGTCCTACGGGCAGTACTTC
CASSPTWTWSYGQYF